Listed here are 26 T cell receptor beta chains from one sample, sequenced in a study of blood T cell repertoires in COVID-19. TCRdb's copy holds only in-frame clones and misses some; the assay was immunoSEQ multiplex PCR. The sample yields over 70,000 clones, 77% seen once. Sample: peripheral blood. The receptors were gathered from a woman aged 80 or older with acute or convalescent COVID-19.

The chain uses TRBV19 and TRBJ2-6, with D tentatively TRBD1 (7 bases). CDR1 is LNHDA and CDR2 is SQIVND in the germline V gene (reference sequence). V lost 9 bases to trimming and J lost 3 bases, with 12 bases between them. The CDR3 consists of 14 residues. DNA for the CDR3: TGTGCCAGCCGGAGGGGGCTTGGGGCCAACGTCCTGACTTTC. It translates to CASRRGLGANVLTF.

This clone was found once. This sequence joins TRBV3-1 (or the pseudogene TRBV3-2) and TRBJ2-7; 9 bases fit TRBD2. CDR3 length equals 14 residues. Trimming removed 8 bases from V and 5 bases from J; junction bases left unmatched: 10. Germline loops: CDR1 LGHDT, CDR2 YNNKEL (reference sequence). The CDR3 loop reads CASGLTAGGHEQYF. In DNA, the CDR3 is TGTGCCAGCGGGTTGACAGCGGGAGGTCACGAGCAGTACTTC.

The gene calls are TRBV27 and TRBJ2-1; 7 nucleotides match TRBD1. J lost 3 bases, V lost 5 bases, and 13 bases had no gene match. There are 17 residues in the CDR3. From germline, CDR1 is MNHEY and CDR2 SMNVEV (reference sequence). As DNA, the CDR3 is TGTGCCAGCAGTAACCCGGGACAGCCTGTTCTCTACAATGAGCAGTTCTTC. Its translation: CASSNPGQPVLYNEQFF.

This clone was picked up one time. The rearrangement joins TRBV5-1 to TRBJ2-7, with TRBD1 matching 7 bases. Per the germline V gene, CDR1 is SGHRS and CDR2 is YFSETQ. The trim removed 7 bases at V and 3 bases at J, leaving 4 bases unmatched. This CDR3 has 12 residues. The CDR3 here is CASGDRDYEQYF. The CDR3 DNA reads TGCGCCAGCGGTGACAGGGACTACGAGCAGTACTTC.

The chain combines TRBV7-9 with TRBJ1-1, with D hard to call. In germline, CDR1 is SEHNR, CDR2 FQNEAQ (reference sequence). The CDR3 is made up of 13 amino acids. V lost 4 bases, J lost 3 bases, and 9 bases lay in between. The CDR3 sequence: CASSSNSYTEAFF. As DNA, the CDR3 is TGTGCCAGCAGCTCAAACTCCTACACTGAAGCTTTCTTT.

The chain recombines TRBV7-2 with TRBJ1-5; weak D call: TRBD1 (5 bases). Germline V CDR1 and CDR2: SGHTA, FQGNSA. The CDR3 spans 14 residues. The ends were cut back, 2 bases at V and 4 bases at J, with 9 bases in the middle. The CDR3 spells CASSLLRGNQPQHF. CDR3 DNA: TGTGCCAGCAGCTTATTAAGGGGTAATCAGCCCCAGCATTTT.

V gene TRBV6-5 combines with J gene TRBJ1-3; TRBD1 is a possible D gene (5 bases). The CDR3 spans 15 residues. The V gene lost 0 bases and the J gene lost 2 bases, with 8 bases spanning the gap. Per the germline V gene, CDR1 is MNHEY and CDR2 is SVGAGI. The CDR3 region is CASSYSRATGNTIYF. The CDR3 region has the DNA TGTGCCAGCAGTTACTCCAGGGCTACTGGAAACACCATATATTTT.

The rearrangement joins TRBV29-1 to TRBJ2-3, with a possible D match to TRBD2 (5 bases). The CDR3 sequence is 15 residues long. V was shortened by 7 bases and J by 2 bases, with 19 bases between the two germline ends. Germline loops: CDR1 SQVTM, CDR2 ANQGSEA. CDR3 in DNA: TGCAGCGCCTCCATTGTGGGGAGTTACACAGATACGCAGTATTTT. Residues: CSASIVGSYTDTQYF.

In this sample, this clone turned up a few times. V usage is TRBV5-1 and J usage is TRBJ2-5, with D unresolved. CDR1 and CDR2 from the germline V gene are SGHRS and YFSETQ. CDR3 size: 14 residues. V was cut by 0 bases and J by 5 bases, with 11 bases left in between. The CDR3 nucleotides are TGCGCCAGCAGCTTGGAGAACCCCCAGGAGACCCAGTACTTC. Protein sequence: CASSLENPQETQYF.

This clone was recorded a few times. Germline is not matched at one junction end, which may reflect a read error. The V call is TRBV6-2 or TRBV6-3, the J call TRBJ2-1; TRBD1 matches at 11 bases. CDR3 length equals 11 residues. The germline V gene has CDR1 MNHEY and CDR2 SVGEGT. The DNA for the CDR3 is TGTGCCAGCAGCTTAGGGACAGGGGGAATCTTC. Translating gives CASSLGTGGIF.

The CDR3 nucleotides are TGTGCCAGCAGCGGAGGACTAGCCCGACCGTCCTACGAGCAGTACTTC. The encoded protein is CASSGGLARPSYEQYF. The chain joins TRBV7-2 to TRBJ2-7; 8 nucleotides line up with TRBD2. CDR3 length: 16 amino acids. Germline-derived CDR1 and CDR2 are SGHTA and FQGNSA. The V and J ends lost 5 bases and 1 base, in that order; junction bases with no gene match: 10. The whole variable domain, filled in from reference TRBV7-2 and TRBJ2-7, reads GAGVSQSPSNKVTEKGKDVELRCDPISGHTALYWYRQSLGQGLEFLIYFQGNSAPDKSGLPSDRFSAERTGGSVSTLTIQRTQQEDSAVYLCASSGGLARPSYEQYFGPGTRLTVT.

This chain connects TRBV27 to TRBJ1-5; 9 nucleotides match TRBD1. Trimming took 6 bases from V and 6 from J; bases not matched to a gene: 6. Looked up from germline, CDR1 is MNHEY and CDR2 is SMNVEV (reference sequence). The CDR3 contains 14 residues. The CDR3 DNA sequence: TGTGCCAGCAGGTGGACAGGGGCGAGTCAGCCCCAGCATTTT. This encodes CASRWTGASQPQHF.

The rearrangement joins TRBV4-3 to TRBJ2-2; 10 bases match TRBD2. The V gene's germline CDR1 is LGHNA and CDR2 YSLEER. This CDR3 contains 19 residues. V lost 0 bases, J lost 5 bases, and 12 bases stayed unmatched. The CDR3 region is CASSQEEGSLAGVTGELFF. DNA of the CDR3: TGCGCCAGCAGCCAAGAAGAAGGGAGCCTAGCGGGAGTTACCGGGGAGCTGTTTTTT.

This chain connects TRBV7-9 to TRBJ1-4; possibly TRBD1 for D (6 bases). V was trimmed by 10 bases and J by 3 bases, leaving 15 bases between them. Looked up from germline, CDR1 is SEHNR and CDR2 is FQNEAQ (reference sequence). The CDR3 totals 14 residues. The CDR3 spells CATRGGQANEKLFF. The CDR3 DNA is TGTGCCACCCGGGGGGGGCAGGCTAATGAAAAACTGTTTTTT.

The chain combines TRBV30 with TRBJ1-1; TRBD1 might be the D (6 bases). CDR3 size: 13 residues. Trimming shortened V by 4 bases and J by 3 bases, and 12 bases separated the two germline ends. CDR1 and CDR2 (germline): GTSNPN, SVGIG (reference sequence). The CDR3, as DNA: TGTGCCTGGAACAGGGACGGGGACACTGAAGCTTTCTTT. Amino acid sequence: CAWNRDGDTEAFF.

The genes are TRBV7-9 and TRBJ1-4, with 11 bases lining up with TRBD1. Per the germline V gene, CDR1 is SEHNR and CDR2 is FQNEAQ (reference sequence). J gave up 0 bases and V 5 bases, and 11 bases lay outside the gene matches. The CDR3 runs 19 residues. The CDR3 DNA is TGTGCCAGCAGCCTCGGGACAGGGGGTGCCTGGGCAACTAATGAAAAACTGTTTTTT. Its translation is CASSLGTGGAWATNEKLFF.

The chain couples TRBV21-1 to TRBJ1-5. TRBV21-1 is an annotated pseudogene. This CDR3 is built from 10 residues. The CDR3 region is CATSGGAQHF. The CDR3 nucleotides read TGTGCCACCAGTGGGGGGGCCCAGCATTTT.

The J gene is TRBJ2-5, the V gene TRBV5-1; D is perhaps TRBD1 (5 bases). The V gene's germline CDR1 is SGHRS and CDR2 YFSETQ. This CDR3 has 16 amino acids. V gave up 3 bases and J gave up 4 bases, with 19 bases separating them. The chain's CDR3 is CASSWGGGAARETQYF. DNA for the CDR3: TGCGCCAGCAGCTGGGGTGGTGGGGCCGCAAGAGAGACCCAGTACTTC.

V gene TRBV11-3 combines with J gene TRBJ2-3, with D possibly being TRBD2 (6 bases). Germline CDR1 SGHNT, CDR2 YENEEA. The ends were cut back, 2 bases at V and 0 bases at J, with 9 bases in the middle. The CDR3 covers 15 residues. The CDR3: CASSLSRGSTDTQYF. In DNA form, the CDR3 reads TGTGCCAGCAGCTTATCCCGGGGGAGCACAGATACGCAGTATTTT.

The rearrangement uses TRBV11-2 and TRBJ2-7; D is possibly TRBD2 (6 bases). CDR1 and CDR2 (germline): SGHAT, FQNNGV. The CDR3 contains 13 residues. The V end lost 1 base, the J end lost 5 bases, and 9 bases lay between the germline ends. The CDR3 DNA is TGTGCCAGCAGCTTAGCGGGAGCTCACGAGCAGTACTTC. Its translation: CASSLAGAHEQYF.

There are a few counts of this clone. The chain combines TRBV7-8 with TRBJ2-2, with D possibly being TRBD2 (5 bases). Trimming took off 3 bases at V and 2 bases at J, with 10 bases between the two ends. The CDR3 runs 15 residues. CDR1 and CDR2 (germline): SGHVS, FQNEAQ. The CDR3 region is CASSFAGANTGELFF. The CDR3 region has the DNA TGTGCCAGCAGCTTTGCGGGCGCAAACACCGGGGAGCTGTTTTTT.

The CDR3 DNA reads TGTGCCAGCAGGGTATCGGGGGTAGAGACCCAGTACTTC. Amino acids: CASRVSGVETQYF. The rearrangement links TRBV2 to TRBJ2-5, with TRBD2 as a possible D gene (6 bases). Per germline, CDR1 SNHLY and CDR2 FYNNEI. V lost 6 bases to trimming and J lost 4 bases, with 12 bases between them. This CDR3 has 13 amino acids.

This clone appeared a single time. The chain carries TRBV5-1 and TRBJ2-3, with TRBD1 matching over 7 bases. V dropped 0 bases and J dropped 8; count of bases not matched to a gene: 0. This CDR3 region has 12 residues. Germline V gives CDR1 SGHRS, CDR2 YFSETQ. The CDR3 region is CASSLDRGTQYF. CDR3 in DNA: TGCGCCAGCAGCTTGGACAGGGGTACGCAGTATTTT.

In this sample, this clone turned up a few times. The chain is built from TRBV4-1 and TRBJ1-1, with D possibly TRBD1 on 6 matching bases. Germline V gene sequence: CDR1 MGHRA, CDR2 YSYEKL. The V end lost 1 base, the J end lost 0 bases, and 12 bases lay between the germline ends. The length of the CDR3 is 16 residues. In DNA form, the CDR3 reads TGCGCCAGCAGCCAAGGGAGGGGGGGCTTGAACACTGAAGCTTTCTTT. This codes for CASSQGRGGLNTEAFF.

The chain is built from TRBV28 and TRBJ1-2, with a tentative D call TRBD1 (5 bases). V lost 6 bases and J lost 5, with 16 bases in between. CDR1 MDHEN and CDR2 SYDVKM come from the germline V gene. The CDR3 is 14 amino acids. For the CDR3, the DNA is TGTGCCAGCAGCCTGACAGTAGGTGGATATGGCTACACCTTC. Its protein product is CASSLTVGGYGYTF.

The chain links TRBV19 to TRBJ1-4; 9 nucleotides agree with TRBD1. CDR1 is LNHDA and CDR2 is SQIVND in the germline V gene (reference sequence). With V trimmed by 10 bases and J by 8 bases, 14 bases remained unmatched. This CDR3 is 15 amino acids long. CDR3 sequence: CATTPPGQGFEKLFF. For the CDR3, the DNA is TGTGCCACCACGCCCCCGGGACAGGGATTCGAAAAACTGTTTTTT.